Included here is one T cell receptor (beta chain) sequence, with context. The target antigen is unknown. Germline V lookup: CDR1 SGDLS, CDR2 YYNGEE. The CDR3 sequence is 18 residues long. Trimming at V came to 3 bases and at J to 6 bases, leaving 12 bases not matched to a gene. These data come from a study of cytomegalovirus exposure and HLA in healthy donors. General study findings and limits: The authors enumerated some 170 TCR beta chains as linked to cytomegalovirus. Most observed TCR sequences were rare, whereas some public TCRs were detected in many donors. There were a few CMV-associated chains whose specificity for CMV antigens was confirmed in vitro.

Donors came from a validation cohort of over a hundred subjects, distinct from the first 666-subject cohort. Sequenced by immunoSEQ multiplex PCR; TCRdb stores in-frame clones only, minus some. The repertoire consists of 200,000 to 250,000 clones, with about nine tenths occurring once and the leading ten covering approximately 0.99%. The source is a woman aged 18 to 35 in good health and CMV-seronegative. The J gene is TRBJ2-2, the V gene TRBV9, with 12 nucleotides matching TRBD2. The sequencing sample was made of PBMCs. The CDR3 is CASSEKTRLAGGSGELFF. DNA of the CDR3: TGTGCCAGCAGCGAAAAAACCAGGCTAGCGGGAGGGTCCGGGGAGCTGTTTTTT.